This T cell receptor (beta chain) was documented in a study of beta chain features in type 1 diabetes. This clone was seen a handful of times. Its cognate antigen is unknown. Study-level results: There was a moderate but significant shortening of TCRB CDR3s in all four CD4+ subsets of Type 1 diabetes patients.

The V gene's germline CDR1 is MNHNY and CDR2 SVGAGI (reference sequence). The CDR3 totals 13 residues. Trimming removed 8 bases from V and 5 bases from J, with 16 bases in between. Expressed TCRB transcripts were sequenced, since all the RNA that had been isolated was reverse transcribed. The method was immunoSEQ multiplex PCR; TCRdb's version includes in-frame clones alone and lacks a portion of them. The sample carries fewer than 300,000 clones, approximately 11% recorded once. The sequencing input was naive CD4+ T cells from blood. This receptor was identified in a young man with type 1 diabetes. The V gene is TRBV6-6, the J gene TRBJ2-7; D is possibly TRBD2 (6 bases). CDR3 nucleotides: TGTGCCAGCGCCTTCGGGGGATTTGACGAGCAGTACTTC. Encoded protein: CASAFGGFDEQYF.